This TCR beta chain stems from a study of CD8+ T cells in alopecia areata. For the study at large: The graft donors were roughly 6-13-month-old C3H/HeJ mice with spontaneous alopecia, and their skin went to approximately 7-10-week-old female C3H/HeJ mice.

Sequencing used cDNA as its template, made by extracting RNA and reverse transcribing it. The assay was immunoSEQ multiplex PCR, and TCRdb's table has in-frame clones only and misses some. The specimen gives around 110,000 clones without singletons; the ten biggest hold around 20%. In its sample, this clone was seen many times. Its matching antigen is unknown. Genes and germline come from the mouse. The CDR3 end falls 4 residues outside the read, so it is completed with the germline J gene. This CDR3 is built from 15 residues. V was cut by 5 bases and J by 0 bases, with 11 bases left in between. Germline CDR1 NNHDY, CDR2 SYVADS. Points from the study as a whole: Sequencing of scalp samples also includes resident alphabeta T cells from normal skin. Alopecia totalis/universalis scalp especially showed more expanded CD8+ clones than normal scalp. TCRs were shared less clearly across patients than in mice, possibly for HLA-related reasons.

Material for sequencing was lesional skin. The sequence derives from a C3H/HeJ mouse with alopecia areata. Strain haplotype (MHC): H2-k. This chain uses TRBV13-3 with TRBJ1-4; D might be TRBD1 (5 bases). CDR3 bases read: TGTGCCAGCAGCATGGGGGGGTTTTCCAACGAA. This codes for CASSMGGFSNE. The full CDR3 is CASSMGGFSNERLFF.